A selection of T cell receptor beta chains follows, all from one sample in a study of OX40 agonist ivuxolimab in advanced cancers. TCRdb's table, derived via immunoSEQ multiplex PCR, lists solely in-frame clones and lacks some. The sample has approximately 68,000 clones; approximately 92% are singletons. Sequenced material: CD4+ or CD8+ T cells sorted from blood, taken in a trial of the OX40 agonist ivuxolimab. The receptors derive from an adult with an advanced solid tumor such as melanoma, head and neck, liver or kidney cancer. CDR3s include the opening cysteine and the closing phenylalanine or tryptophan. Each record gives: V gene, J gene, clone size, D gene, CDR3 DNA, CDR3 protein. A D gene is named only where the DNA matches it firmly. A clone size is listed for some rows: how often the clone was seen (once, few, many), or a class if it is expanded.

TRBV10-3	TRBJ2-1	-	-	TGTGCCATCAGTGAGTCGTTTGAGCAGTTCTTC	CAISESFEQFF
TRBV30	TRBJ2-3	-	TRBD2	TGTGCCTGGAACCCAGCGGGGGGATACCGTTTTAGCACAGATACGCAGTATTTT	CAWNPAGGYRFSTDTQYF
TRBV28	TRBJ2-1	-	TRBD2	TGTGCCAGCAGTTTAGATTGGGGTCCTAGCGGGTTCTTC	CASSLDWGPSGFF
TRBV27	TRBJ1-4	-	-	TGTGCCAGCAGTTTATACGGGACAAATGAAAAACTGTTTTTT	CASSLYGTNEKLFF
TRBV5-6	TRBJ2-5	-	-	TGTGCCAGCAGCTCATCTAGCGCCCGAGGGACCCAGTACTTC	CASSSSSARGTQYF
TRBV11-2	TRBJ2-7	-	-	TGTGCCAGCAGCCCAACCGACGGAGCACGTTACGAGCAGTACTTC	CASSPTDGARYEQYF
TRBV5-1	TRBJ2-5	-	-	TGCGCCAGCAGCTTGGGGGCAAACCAAGAGACCCAGTACTTC	CASSLGANQETQYF
TRBV19	TRBJ2-1	once	-	TGTGCCAGTACCGCCCCTGCCTACAATGAGCAGTTCTTC	CASTAPAYNEQFF
TRBV28	TRBJ1-2	once	TRBD1	TGTGCCAGCAGCTCTGAATCGGGACAGGTCGGCTACACCTTC	CASSSESGQVGYTF
TRBV5-1	TRBJ1-6	-	TRBD1	TGCGCCAGCAGCTTAGACAGGGTGAATTCACCCCTCCACTTT	CASSLDRVNSPLHF
TRBV11-3	TRBJ2-7	once	TRBD1	TGTGCCAGCAGCTTAGGCACCAAACAGGGGGGCGAGCAGTACTTC	CASSLGTKQGGEQYF
TRBV15	TRBJ2-2	-	-	TGTGCCACCAGCAGAGAATATATAGGGGCCGGCGGGGAGCTGTTTTTT	CATSREYIGAGGELFF
TRBV5-6	TRBJ1-2	-	-	TGTGCCAGCAGCTTCCCGACCGCCGCGGGGGGCTACACCTTC	CASSFPTAAGGYTF
TRBV5-1	TRBJ2-3	-	-	TGCGCCAGCAGCTTGGAACTCCGGGGTTCCACAGATACGCAGTATTTT	CASSLELRGSTDTQYF
TRBV19	TRBJ1-5	once	-	TGTGCCAGTAGTATAACAGGCGCGAGCAATCAGCCCCAGCATTTT	CASSITGASNQPQHF
TRBV19	TRBJ1-2	-	-	TGTGCCAGTAGTATACCCCCGTCTTATGGCTACACCTTC	CASSIPPSYGYTF
TRBV9	TRBJ2-2	-	-	TGTGCCAGCAGCCCTTACAGGGACGCCCAGACCGGGGAGCTGTTTTTT	CASSPYRDAQTGELFF